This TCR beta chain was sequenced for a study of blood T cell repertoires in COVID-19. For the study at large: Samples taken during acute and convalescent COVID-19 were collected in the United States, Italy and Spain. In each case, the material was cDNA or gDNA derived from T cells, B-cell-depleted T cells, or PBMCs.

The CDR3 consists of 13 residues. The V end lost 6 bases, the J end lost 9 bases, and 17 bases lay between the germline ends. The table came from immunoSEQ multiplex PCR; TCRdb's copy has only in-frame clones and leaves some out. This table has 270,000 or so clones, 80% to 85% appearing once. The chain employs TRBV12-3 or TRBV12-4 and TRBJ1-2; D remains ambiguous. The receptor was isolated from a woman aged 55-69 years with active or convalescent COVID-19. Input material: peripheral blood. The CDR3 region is CASSTGGETSYTF. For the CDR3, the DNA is TGTGCCAGCAGCACGGGTGGTGAAACCAGCTACACCTTC.